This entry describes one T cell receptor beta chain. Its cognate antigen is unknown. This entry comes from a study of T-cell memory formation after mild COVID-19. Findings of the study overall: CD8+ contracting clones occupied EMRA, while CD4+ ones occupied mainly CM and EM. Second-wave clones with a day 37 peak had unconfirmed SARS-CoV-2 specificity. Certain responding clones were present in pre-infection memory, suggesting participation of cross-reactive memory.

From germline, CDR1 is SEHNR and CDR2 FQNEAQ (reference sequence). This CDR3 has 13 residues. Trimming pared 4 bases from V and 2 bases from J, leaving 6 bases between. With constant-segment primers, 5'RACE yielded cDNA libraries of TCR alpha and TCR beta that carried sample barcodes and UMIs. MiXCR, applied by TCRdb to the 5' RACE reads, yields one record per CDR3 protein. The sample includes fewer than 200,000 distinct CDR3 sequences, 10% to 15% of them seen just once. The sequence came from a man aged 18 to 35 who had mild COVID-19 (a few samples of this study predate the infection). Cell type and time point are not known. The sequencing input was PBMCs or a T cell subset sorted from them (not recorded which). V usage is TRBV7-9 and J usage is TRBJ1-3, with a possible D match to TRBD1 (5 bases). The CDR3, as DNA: TGTGCCAGCAGCTGGGGGGCTGGAAACACCATATATTTT. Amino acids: CASSWGAGNTIYF.